The 18 T cell receptor beta chains listed next were all sequenced from one sample in a study of blood T cells in healthy people across ages. A second PCR, run for about 7 to 11 cycles, used a sample-barcoded 5' primer plus a J-beta primer mix. TCRdb used MiXCR to reprocess the 5' RACE reads, holding one entry per CDR3 protein. The sample yields fewer than 2,000,000 distinct CDR3 sequences, around 40% seen once. The source material was blood. The origin of the receptors is a human donor in good health.

This clonotype was picked up a small number of times. The chain carries TRBV20-1 and TRBJ1-5; no clear D. CDR3 length: 13 residues. The germline gives CDR1 DFQATT, CDR2 SNEGSKA (reference sequence). The CDR3 here is CSASKYSNQPQHF. CDR3 sequence (DNA): TGCAGCGCGAGCAAATATAGCAATCAGCCCCAGCATTTT.

This clonotype was picked up many times. The chain is built from TRBV28 and TRBJ2-1, with D possibly being TRBD2 (6 bases). Per germline, CDR1 MDHEN and CDR2 SYDVKM. Trimming left V 6 bases short and J 2 bases short, with 11 bases between. CDR3 length: 14 amino acids. The CDR3 DNA is TGTGCCAGCAGCTCCGGGGGAACCTACAATGAGCAGTTCTTC. It is translated as CASSSGGTYNEQFF.

This sequence joins TRBV20-1 and TRBJ2-2; D is unresolved. CDR3 length: 17 amino acids. CDR1 is DFQATT and CDR2 is SNEGSKA in the germline V gene (reference sequence). Trimming shortened V by 0 bases and J by 2 bases, and 16 bases separated the two germline ends. The CDR3 loop reads CSARDRLTLSNTGELFF. The CDR3 DNA sequence: TGCAGTGCTAGAGATCGCTTGACCCTTTCTAACACCGGGGAGCTGTTTTTT.

V usage is TRBV9 and J usage is TRBJ1-2; D remains unclear. Germline V gene data show CDR1 as SGDLS and CDR2 as YYNGEE. The CDR3 totals 12 residues. V gave up 0 bases and J gave up 7 bases, with 7 bases separating them. The CDR3 coding sequence is TGTGCCAGCAGCGTAGTACCTGGTGGCTACACCTTC. Protein sequence: CASSVVPGGYTF.

This clonotype was seen a handful of times. The rearrangement uses TRBV29-1 and TRBJ2-1; the match to TRBD2 covers 13 bases. The junction had 3 bases not matched to a gene; V was cut back by 4 bases and J by 9 bases. The germline CDR1 and CDR2 sequences are SQVTM and ANQGSEA. There are 13 residues in the CDR3. For the CDR3, the DNA is TGCAGCGTTGGACTAGCGGGGGGTAGTGAGCAGTTCTTC. Translating it yields CSVGLAGGSEQFF.

The V gene is TRBV6-2 or TRBV6-3, the J gene TRBJ2-3; 12 bases map to TRBD2. Trimming cost V 6 bases and J 4 bases; bases outside gene matches: 5. The CDR3 extends over 15 amino acids. Germline lookup yields CDR1 MNHEY and CDR2 SVGEGT. CDR3 DNA: TGTGCCAGCAGCCCCCCTAGCGGGGGGGCAGATACGCAGTATTTT. It yields the protein CASSPPSGGADTQYF.

This clonotype occurred a few times. This chain joins TRBV7-3 and TRBJ2-5; D is perhaps TRBD1 or TRBD2 (5 bases each). The end of the DNA fits TRBJ2-7 better, so the J call may be wrong. Germline CDR1 reads SGHTA; CDR2 reads FQGTGA. This CDR3 is 15 amino acids long. The CDR3 reads CASSPHSKGRYEQYF. Here the CDR3 DNA reads TGTGCCAGCAGCCCCCATTCGAAGGGACGGTACGAGCAGTACTTC.

Only a few counts were recorded for this clonotype. V and J are TRBV20-1 and TRBJ2-7; D not resolved. Germline V gene data show CDR1 as DFQATT and CDR2 as SNEGSKA (reference sequence). Trimming cost V 4 bases and J 4 bases, with 8 bases left between them. The CDR3 is 11 amino acids. CDR3 residues: CSANSIYEQYF. The CDR3 DNA sequence: TGCAGTGCTAACTCAATTTACGAGCAGTACTTC.

This clonotype was recorded a few times. The chain carries TRBV28 and TRBJ1-2; weak D call: TRBD1 (6 bases). This CDR3 has 15 amino acids. Looked up from germline, CDR1 is MDHEN and CDR2 is SYDVKM. Trimming shortened V by 6 bases and J by 8 bases, and 22 bases separated the two germline ends. The CDR3 protein is CASRDSQKFSGGYTF. The CDR3 nucleotides are TGTGCCAGCAGGGACAGCCAGAAGTTTTCAGGAGGCTACACCTTC.

Many counts were recorded for this clonotype. The chain recombines TRBV5-1 with TRBJ2-1; 8 nucleotides agree with TRBD2. Germline V gene lookup returns CDR1 SGHRS and CDR2 YFSETQ. V lost 2 bases, J lost 8 bases, and 6 bases stayed unmatched. There are 14 residues in the CDR3. Here the CDR3 DNA reads TGCGCCAGCAGCTTAGCGGGGGCCCTTCATGAGCAGTTCTTC. This gives the protein CASSLAGALHEQFF.

The chain is built from TRBV20-1 and TRBJ2-3; 8 positions match TRBD2. CDR3 length equals 15 residues. Germline loops: CDR1 DFQATT, CDR2 SNEGSKA (reference sequence). V gave up 3 bases and J gave up 0 bases; unmatched junction bases: 5. The CDR3 reads CSASGGAVSTDTQYF. The CDR3 DNA follows: TGCAGTGCTAGCGGGGGGGCTGTAAGCACAGATACGCAGTATTTT.

The genes are TRBV20-1 and TRBJ2-1, with a tentative D call TRBD2 (6 bases). The CDR3 sequence is 16 residues long. From germline, CDR1 is DFQATT and CDR2 SNEGSKA (reference sequence). V was shortened by 2 bases and J by 7 bases, with 21 bases between the two germline ends. In DNA form, the CDR3 reads TGCAGTGCTAGATCCTCTGATAGCTTAGCGGTTAATGAGCAGTTCTTC. Protein product: CSARSSDSLAVNEQFF.

This clonotype was seen a handful of times. Relative to the germline gene, one junction end is altered; a read error may explain this. The chain employs TRBV7-3 and TRBJ1-2; D is possibly TRBD1 (5 bases). Germline V gives CDR1 SGHTA, CDR2 FQGTGA. This CDR3 is built from 14 residues. CDR3 DNA sequence: TGTGCCCGCAGCTTATCCGGGGGTTCAGATGGCTACACCTTC. Translating gives CARSLSGGSDGYTF.

The genes are TRBV7-9 and TRBJ1-1; perhaps TRBD1 as D (6 bases). Germline CDR1 is SEHNR and CDR2 is FQNEAQ (reference sequence). The germline V and J ends were trimmed by 1 base and 0 bases, with 15 bases remaining between them. The CDR3 is 17 residues long. CDR3 sequence (DNA): TGTGCCAGCAGCTTAGGTTCGGACAGCTTAATGAACACTGAAGCTTTCTTT. As protein: CASSLGSDSLMNTEAFF.

This clonotype was seen a handful of times. The chain links TRBV6-2 or TRBV6-3 to TRBJ1-2; 12 bases agree with TRBD1. The junction had 10 bases not matched to a gene; V was cut back by 10 bases and J by 7 bases. Germline-derived CDR1 and CDR2 are MNHEY and SVGEGT. The length of the CDR3 is 14 residues. The CDR3 DNA reads TGTGCCACCTACCGGGACAGGGGGCCTCGTGGCTACACCTTC. Protein: CATYRDRGPRGYTF.

The sample holds a few counts of this clonotype. The chain employs TRBV7-9 and TRBJ2-7; a weak D match, TRBD2 (6 bases). The germline V gene encodes CDR1 SEHNR and CDR2 FQNEAQ (reference sequence). CDR3 length equals 16 residues. The ends were cut back, 4 bases at V and 2 bases at J, with 18 bases in the middle. In DNA, the CDR3 is TGTGCCAGCAGCTCGTCCGAGGGACTTTTCACCTACGAGCAGTACTTC. It codes for CASSSSEGLFTYEQYF.

This clonotype occurred a few times. The V gene is TRBV6-6, the J gene TRBJ2-7, with 7 bases that match TRBD1. This CDR3 has 14 amino acids. Trimming at V came to 5 bases and at J to 6 bases, leaving 10 bases not matched to a gene. Germline CDR1 and CDR2: MNHNY and SVGAGI (reference sequence). The CDR3 loop reads CASSQFDRDSEQYF. Here the CDR3 DNA reads TGTGCCAGCAGTCAATTTGACAGGGATAGCGAGCAGTACTTC.

The rearrangement joins TRBV6-6 to TRBJ2-1, with 8 positions matching TRBD1. CDR1 MNHNY and CDR2 SVGAGI come from the germline V gene (reference sequence). The CDR3 is 15 residues long. J lost 7 bases, V lost 6 bases, and 11 bases had no gene match. As DNA, the CDR3 is TGTGCCAGCAGGGCCAGGGGGCAGTTAGTTAATGAGCAGTTCTTC. It yields the protein CASRARGQLVNEQFF.